This T cell receptor beta chain came from a study of tumor-infiltrating lymphocytes in primary liver carcinoma. As for the study in general: Primary liver carcinomas in the patients were surgically resected.

For this clonotype: Its antigen is currently unknown.

Whole-study results and caveats: Lower overlap was observed for tumor-adjacent and tumor-blood pairs relative to tumor region pairs. The difference in top-250-clone fraction between tumors and blood was significant, favoring tumors (p = 0.039).

CDR3 size: 15 residues. Germline assignment: CDR1 MNHEY and CDR2 SVGAGI. Deletions cut 6 bases from V and 4 bases from J, with 18 bases between. cDNA specific to TCR beta was made from around 450 ng of total RNA, with a constant-region primer employed for priming. Libraries covering TCR beta were generated through three nested multiplex PCR rounds (using a slightly modified ARM-PCR). TRBV1-TRBV30 forward primers paired with a C-beta reverse primer drove the first two PCR rounds, about 9 cycles each. TCRdb independently ran MiXCR on the multiplex PCR reads; one entry per CDR3 protein. Of hundreds of thousands of distinct CDR3 sequences in the sample, approximately 58% were seen once. Blood RNA was derived from unsorted whole blood, and germline DNA was extracted too. Patients showed chronic HBV infection and an absence of prior treatment.

The clonotype comes from a woman in her thirties with primary liver carcinoma and hepatitis B virus infection. V and J are TRBV6-5 and TRBJ1-2, with D unclear. The sample was peripheral blood. The CDR3 bases are TGTGCCAGCAGAGAGAACAGCGATATTTCCTATGGCTACACCTTC. As protein: CASRENSDISYGYTF.